This entry concerns a single TCR beta chain. No antigen is known for it. Here immunoSEQ multiplex PCR was the method, and the copy in TCRdb shows in-frame clones only, minus some. The sample has about 83,000 clones; under 95% are singletons. This entry is derived from a study of OX40 agonist ivuxolimab in advanced cancers. Overall study: People in dose escalation had one of these cancers: hepatocellular carcinoma, melanoma, renal cell or head and neck cancer. Regarding the study as a whole: Clonal expansion by week 6 occurred in CD4+ and CD8+ blood T cells (at 0.1 to 3.0 mg/kg).

V gave up 5 bases and J gave up 6 bases, with 11 bases separating them. This CDR3 contains 13 residues. CDR1 is LNHNV and CDR2 is YYDKDF in the germline V gene (reference sequence). The sequenced sample was CD4+ or CD8+ T cells sorted from blood, obtained in a trial of the OX40 agonist ivuxolimab. The receptor's source is an adult with an advanced solid tumor such as melanoma, head and neck, liver or kidney cancer. The rearrangement uses TRBV15 and TRBJ2-1; D gene unclear. The CDR3 region has the DNA TGTGCCACCAGCCGCCGGGTGGGCAATGAGCAGTTCTTC. This codes for CATSRRVGNEQFF.